These 30 T cell receptor beta chains originate from one sample sequenced in a study of blood T cell repertoires in COVID-19. Sequenced by immunoSEQ multiplex PCR; TCRdb stores in-frame clones only, minus some. The sample yields about 85,000 clones, approximately 83% seen once. Specimen: peripheral blood. The receptor set was obtained from a man aged 60-69 years with acute or convalescent COVID-19.

This clone was counted once. The chain employs TRBV5-1 and TRBJ1-1, with no clear D. Trimming stripped 4 bases from V and 2 bases from J, with 12 bases between. This CDR3 comprises 14 residues. Germline values: CDR1 SGHRS, CDR2 YFSETQ. This CDR3 is CASSLSQTNTEAFF. Written as DNA, the CDR3 is TGCGCCAGCAGCCTGTCGCAGACAAACACTGAAGCTTTCTTT.

The chain carries TRBV4-2 and TRBJ1-6, with 9 bases identical to TRBD1. The CDR3 covers 14 residues. Trimming removed 4 bases from V and 8 bases from J; junction bases left unmatched: 3. The germline CDR1 and CDR2 sequences are LGHNA and YNFKEQ. CDR3 region: CASSPGQGYSPLHF. CDR3 nucleotide sequence: TGTGCCAGCAGCCCGGGACAGGGTTATTCACCCCTCCACTTT.

This clone came up once. The rearrangement uses TRBV29-1 and TRBJ1-2; D possibly corresponds to TRBD1 (5 bases). The CDR3 totals 12 residues. V was pared by 7 bases and J by 4 bases, with 13 bases between. The germline gives CDR1 SQVTM, CDR2 ANQGSEA. The CDR3 spells CSGGGDSYGYTF. The CDR3 coding sequence is TGCAGCGGGGGGGGTGACAGCTATGGCTACACCTTC.

This clone was detected once. The rearrangement joins TRBV5-1 to TRBJ2-5; a weak D match, TRBD2 (6 bases). Germline values: CDR1 SGHRS, CDR2 YFSETQ. The CDR3 totals 16 residues. V was pared by 0 bases and J by 1 base, with 13 bases between. The DNA for the CDR3 is TGCGCCAGCAGCTTGGGCATTTTCGGGGGCCAAGAGACCCAGTACTTC. Protein: CASSLGIFGGQETQYF.

The chain couples TRBV3-1 (or the pseudogene TRBV3-2) to TRBJ2-1, with a tentative D call TRBD1 (5 bases). Germline V CDR1 and CDR2: LGHDT, YNNKEL (reference sequence). This CDR3 comprises 12 residues. The ends were cut back, 4 bases at V and 9 bases at J, with 10 bases in the middle. The CDR3 DNA reads TGTGCCAGCAGCCTCGACAGAAGTGAGCAGTTCTTC. This translates into CASSLDRSEQFF.

In its sample, this clone was seen many times. The CDR3 sequence is CASSQEEDQPQHF. The CDR3 DNA sequence: TGTGCCAGCAGCCAAGAGGAGGATCAGCCCCAGCATTTT. The J gene is TRBJ1-5, the V gene TRBV3-1 (or the pseudogene TRBV3-2); no clear D gene. Trimming left V 0 bases short and J 5 bases short, with 5 bases between. There are 13 residues in the CDR3. CDR1 and CDR2 from the germline V gene are LGHDT and YNNKEL (reference sequence).

The chain is built from TRBV18 and TRBJ2-3, with D hard to call. Trimming took 0 bases from V and 6 from J, leaving 10 bases between them. Germline V CDR1 and CDR2: KGHSH, LQKENI. CDR3 size: 14 residues. The CDR3 here is CASSPPSLADTQYF. CDR3 bases: TGTGCCAGCTCACCACCTAGCTTAGCCGATACGCAGTATTTT. Together with reference TRBV18 and TRBJ2-3, the CDR3 gives the full variable domain: NAGVMQNPRHLVRRRGQEARLRCSPMKGHSHVYWYRQLPEEGLKFMVYLQKENIIDESGMPKERFSAEFPKEGPSILRIQQVVRGDSAAYFCASSPPSLADTQYFGPGTRLTVL.

The V and J genes are TRBV25-1 and TRBJ1-2, with D unresolved. Trimming took 1 base from V and 2 from J, leaving 14 bases between them. Looked up from germline, CDR1 is MGHDK and CDR2 is SYGVNS. The CDR3 has 16 residues. The CDR3 nucleotides are TGTGCCAGCAGTGAATCCCACGACACAGCCAACTATGGCTACACCTTC. This sequence encodes CASSESHDTANYGYTF.

This clone was picked up a small number of times. V and J are TRBV5-1 and TRBJ1-5; D possibly corresponds to TRBD1 (6 bases). Germline lookup yields CDR1 SGHRS and CDR2 YFSETQ. The length of the CDR3 is 15 residues. V was trimmed by 0 bases and J by 3 bases, leaving 10 bases between them. CDR3 in DNA: TGCGCCAGCAGCTTGGCGGGGGGCAACAATCAGCCCCAGCATTTT. It is translated as CASSLAGGNNQPQHF. The full variable domain, completed using reference TRBV5-1 and TRBJ1-5, is KAGVTQTPRYLIKTRGQQVTLSCSPISGHRSVSWYQQTPGQGLQFLFEYFSETQRNKGNFPGRFSGRQFSNSRSEMNVSTLELGDSALYLCASSLAGGNNQPQHFGDGTRLSIL.

Notes on this clone: This sample includes further DNA sequences coding for the same CDR3. The chain uses TRBV7-3 and TRBJ1-1; no firm D call. This CDR3 comprises 13 residues. With 3 bases removed from V and 2 bases from J, the gap between germline ends came to 7 bases. Germline-derived CDR1 and CDR2 are SGHTA and FQGTGA. Here the CDR3 reads CASSFSGNTEAFF. CDR3 nucleotide sequence: TGTGCCAGCAGCTTTTCAGGAAACACTGAAGCTTTCTTT.

The chain employs TRBV19 and TRBJ1-4; D unclear. From germline, CDR1 is LNHDA and CDR2 SQIVND (reference sequence). Trimming removed 3 bases at V and 7 bases at J, with 15 bases between. The CDR3 has 15 residues. The CDR3 sequence is CASSIGDGEGEKLFF. CDR3 DNA sequence: TGTGCCAGTAGTATTGGTGACGGGGAGGGTGAAAAACTGTTTTTT. Full variable domain (rest looked up from reference TRBV19 and TRBJ1-4): DGGITQSPKYLFRKEGQNVTLSCEQNLNHDAMYWYRQDPGQGLRLIYYSQIVNDFQKGDIAEGYSVSREKKESFPLTVTSAQKNPTAFYLCASSIGDGEGEKLFFGSGTQLSVL.

This clone occurred a few times. In nucleotides, the CDR3 is TGTGCCAGCAGCTTAACAGGGGAAAATGAAAAACTGTTTTTT. Encoded protein: CASSLTGENEKLFF. J is TRBJ1-4 and V is TRBV11-2; 7 bases match TRBD1. V was pared by 2 bases and J by 5 bases, with 2 bases of the junction left unmatched. The CDR3 covers 14 residues. CDR1 and CDR2 from the germline V gene are SGHAT and FQNNGV. Full variable domain (missing parts from reference TRBV11-2 and TRBJ1-4): EAGVAQSPRYKIIEKRQSVAFWCNPISGHATLYWYQQILGQGPKLLIQFQNNGVVDDSQLPKDRFSAERLKGVDSTLKIQPAKLEDSAVYLCASSLTGENEKLFFGSGTQLSVL.

The chain employs TRBV6-2 or TRBV6-3 and TRBJ2-7, with TRBD1 identical over 8 bases. This CDR3 has 15 amino acids. V lost 0 bases, J lost 4 bases, and 5 bases stayed unmatched. Germline values: CDR1 MNHEY, CDR2 SVGEGT. The chain's CDR3 is CASSYSTGESYEQYF. In DNA form, the CDR3 reads TGTGCCAGCAGTTACTCGACAGGGGAAAGTTACGAGCAGTACTTC.

The chain uses TRBV7-8 and TRBJ2-5; perhaps TRBD1 as D (5 bases). The CDR3 length is 14 residues. Germline CDR1 SGHVS, CDR2 FQNEAQ. The germline V and J ends were trimmed by 5 bases and 3 bases, with 13 bases remaining between them. CDR3 in DNA: TGTGCCAGCAGCCCCAAGCAGGGTAAAGAGACCCAGTACTTC. Amino acids: CASSPKQGKETQYF.

The chain combines TRBV7-8 with TRBJ1-1; D perhaps matches TRBD1 (5 bases). V lost 5 bases to trimming and J lost 3 bases, with 10 bases between them. CDR3 size: 13 residues. CDR1 is SGHVS, CDR2 FQNEAQ, per germline. The CDR3 sequence is CASSRGLYTEAFF. The CDR3 coding sequence is TGTGCCAGCAGCCGGGGCCTTTACACTGAAGCTTTCTTT.

For this clone: This specimen includes other DNA sequences encoding the same CDR3. This chain connects TRBV7-7 to TRBJ1-1, with 7 bases aligning to TRBD1. V gave up 1 base and J gave up 4 bases; unmatched junction bases: 0. CDR1 is SSHAT, CDR2 FNYEAQ, per germline (reference sequence). This CDR3 spans 13 amino acids. The CDR3 DNA follows: TGTGCCAGCAGCTTAGACAGGGGCACTGAAGCTTTCTTT. Amino acids: CASSLDRGTEAFF.

The table lists this clone with a count of one. The V gene is TRBV2, the J gene TRBJ1-3; D is perhaps TRBD1 (6 bases). From germline, CDR1 is SNHLY and CDR2 FYNNEI. V lost 6 bases and J 0 bases, leaving 9 bases between the germline ends. The CDR3 runs 14 residues. The CDR3 nucleotides are TGTGCCAGCAGAGGACAGAGCTCTGGAAACACCATATATTTT. Its protein product is CASRGQSSGNTIYF.

This chain connects TRBV20-1 to TRBJ2-7; a possible D gene is TRBD2 (5 bases). The CDR3 covers 13 residues. The germline V gene has CDR1 DFQATT and CDR2 SNEGSKA (reference sequence). V was trimmed by 3 bases and J by 0 bases, leaving 9 bases between them. The chain's CDR3 is CSASPGNSYEQYF. CDR3 nucleotides: TGCAGTGCTAGTCCCGGGAACTCCTACGAGCAGTACTTC.

In its sample, this clone was seen a few times. The chain couples TRBV28 to TRBJ1-2, with D unresolved. The germline V and J ends were trimmed by 3 bases and 5 bases, with 10 bases remaining between them. The germline V gene has CDR1 MDHEN and CDR2 SYDVKM. This CDR3 is built from 13 residues. In nucleotides, the CDR3 is TGTGCCAGCAGTTTTTGGAGATTATATGGCTACACCTTC. Protein: CASSFWRLYGYTF.

This rearrangement joins TRBV10-3 to TRBJ2-1, with TRBD1 as a possible D gene (5 bases). The germline V gene encodes CDR1 ENHRY and CDR2 SYGVKD. V gave up 0 bases and J gave up 5 bases, with 14 bases separating them. The CDR3 consists of 16 residues. The CDR3 region is CAISESMRQKNNEQFF. In DNA form, the CDR3 reads TGTGCCATCAGTGAGTCGATGCGACAGAAGAACAATGAGCAGTTCTTC.

The V gene is TRBV18, the J gene TRBJ2-7; 10 bases are shared with TRBD1. Germline V gene sequence: CDR1 KGHSH, CDR2 LQKENI. Unmatched junction bases numbered 3, after V lost 1 base and J lost 3 bases. This CDR3 contains 15 residues. The CDR3 protein is CASSPRGQGSYEQYF. The CDR3 DNA sequence: TGTGCCAGCTCACCACGGGGACAGGGGAGCTACGAGCAGTACTTC.

The rearrangement uses TRBV18 and TRBJ1-1; a weak D match, TRBD1 (6 bases). The germline V gene has CDR1 KGHSH and CDR2 LQKENI. The CDR3 has 14 amino acids. Between the trimmed V and J ends, which lost 4 bases and 0 bases, there was a span of 9 bases. The CDR3, as DNA: TGTGCCAGCTCACTTGGACAGCTGAACACTGAAGCTTTCTTT. It yields the protein CASSLGQLNTEAFF.

This chain uses TRBV6-1 with TRBJ1-2; a possible D gene is TRBD1 (6 bases). CDR3 length equals 12 residues. Germline lookup yields CDR1 MNHNS and CDR2 SASEGT. V gave up 3 bases and J gave up 8 bases, with 10 bases separating them. CDR3 loop: CASSDRQAGYTF. DNA of the CDR3: TGTGCCAGCAGTGACCGACAGGCGGGCTACACCTTC.

The chain couples TRBV10-3 to TRBJ1-6; 8 bases are shared with TRBD1. The CDR3 has 15 amino acids. Germline CDR1 and CDR2: ENHRY and SYGVKD. The J segment lost 8 bases and the V segment lost 6 bases, leaving 9 bases of the junction unmatched. Here the CDR3 DNA reads TGTGCCATCAGAACAGAACAGGGGGTGGATTCACCCCTCCACTTT. Protein: CAIRTEQGVDSPLHF.

This chain connects TRBV21-1 to TRBJ1-4. TRBV21-1 is given as a pseudogene. The CDR3 covers 15 residues. DNA of the CDR3: TGTGCCAGCAGCAAAGCCACGGGTTCTAATGAAAAACTGTTTTTT. This translates into CASSKATGSNEKLFF.

The J gene is TRBJ2-7, the V gene TRBV7-8; D call uncertain. Trimming took 4 bases from V and 1 from J, leaving 5 bases between them. Per the germline V gene, CDR1 is SGHVS and CDR2 is FQNEAQ. The CDR3 is 12 residues long. This CDR3 is CASSYNSYEQYF. The CDR3 nucleotides read TGTGCCAGCAGCTACAATTCCTACGAGCAGTACTTC.

The chain employs TRBV28 and TRBJ1-2, with a possible D match to TRBD1 (5 bases). Germline-derived CDR1 and CDR2 are MDHEN and SYDVKM. CDR3 length: 14 residues. V was cut by 7 bases and J by 6 bases, with 18 bases left in between. CDR3 loop: CASTFTGGRNGYTF. CDR3 sequence (DNA): TGTGCCAGCACGTTCACAGGTGGGAGGAATGGCTACACCTTC.

V usage is TRBV5-1 and J usage is TRBJ1-3, with a tentative D call TRBD1 (5 bases). The CDR3 sequence is 15 residues long. Germline lookup yields CDR1 SGHRS and CDR2 YFSETQ. V shed 1 base and J shed 2 bases, with 10 bases lying between them. This CDR3 reads CASSLSGPAGNTIYF. For the CDR3, the DNA is TGCGCCAGCAGCTTGTCAGGGCCTGCTGGAAACACCATATATTTT.

This clone appeared many times. This chain links TRBV27 with TRBJ1-5, with no clear D. The ends were cut back, 7 bases at V and 5 bases at J, with 12 bases in the middle. Germline CDR1 is MNHEY and CDR2 is SMNVEV (reference sequence). The CDR3 extends over 13 amino acids. The CDR3 DNA is TGTGCCAGCAAGGAGGGCGCCTATCAGCCCCAGCATTTT. Translation: CASKEGAYQPQHF.

The chain couples TRBV6-1 to TRBJ1-1, with 7 bases lining up with TRBD1. The trim removed 3 bases at V and 4 bases at J, leaving 5 bases unmatched. The CDR3 contains 14 residues. CDR1 is MNHNS, CDR2 SASEGT, per germline. CDR3 in amino acids: CASSEQGDGTEAFF. CDR3 in DNA: TGTGCCAGCAGTGAGCAGGGGGATGGCACTGAAGCTTTCTTT.